The clone carrying this T cell receptor beta chain was found a few times. The antigen is not known. This entry is derived from a study of CD8 T cells in ankylosing spondylitis. The CDR3 has 11 amino acids. Germline-derived CDR1 and CDR2 are DFQATT and SNEGSKA (reference sequence). The germline V and J ends were trimmed by 0 bases and 9 bases, with 6 bases remaining between them. Each TCR beta library was made by quantitative 5'-RACE that incorporated molecular barcodes. MiXCR, applied by TCRdb to the 5' RACE reads, yields one record per CDR3 protein. The repertoire consists of around 340,000 distinct CDR3 sequences, with 20% to 25% occurring once and the leading ten covering approximately 14%. Study outcomes and limitations: Among TCR beta sequences, a motif of several highly homologous variants appeared characteristic of ankylosing spondylitis blood.

This chain connects TRBV20-1 to TRBJ2-1; D gene unclear. Sequences were obtained from blood, either unsorted or a sorted T cell fraction (not recorded which). The clonotype comes from a male donor with ankylosing spondylitis or in good health (not recorded which). CDR3 nucleotides: TGCAGTGCTAGAGACACTGCTGAGCAGTTCTTC. Amino acids: CSARDTAEQFF.